This T cell receptor beta chain was observed in a study of blood T cell repertoires in COVID-19. The overall study: Samples came from the United States, Italy and Spain, spanning acute and convalescent COVID-19. In each case, the material was cDNA or gDNA derived from T cells, B-cell-depleted T cells, or PBMCs.

Source study methods: Estimates of nucleated cell counts were drawn from the amplification of reference gene primers. Data came from immunoSEQ multiplex PCR; TCRdb stores just in-frame clones and leaves some out. For V, J and clone size, that table is used; D and trimming come from the DNA. The sample lists a few hundred thousand clones; 90% were seen once. CDR1 and CDR2 from the germline V gene are LNHDA and SQIVND (reference sequence). CDR3 length: 12 amino acids. V was pared by 7 bases and J by 7 bases, with 11 bases between. Seattle patients were enrolled while actively infected and followed longitudinally.

This receptor was taken from a woman aged 25-40 years with COVID-19, enrolled during active disease. This chain uses TRBV19 with TRBJ1-5; D unresolved. Sequenced: peripheral blood. CDR3 in DNA: TGTGCCAGTAACATACCTCCGCAGCCCCAGCATTTT. This translates into CASNIPPQPQHF.